This T cell receptor beta chain was recovered during a study of T-cell reconstitution after alpha-beta-depleted transplantation in children. The library targeted TCRbeta and was prepared with unique molecular identifiers. Each CDR3 protein gets one entry after TCRdb re-called the PCR reads with MiXCR. The data contain 200,000 to 300,000 distinct CDR3 sequences, more than 10% of them singletons. Trimming took 1 base from V and 0 from J; bases not matched to a gene: 3. This CDR3 spans 15 amino acids. Germline V gene sequence: CDR1 SGHRS, CDR2 YFSETQ. This clonotype turned up a few times. This receptor was identified in a human donor who donated a stem cell graft to a child with acute lymphoblastic leukemia. The chain carries TRBV5-1 and TRBJ1-2, with TRBD1 matching 7 bases. Source: PBMCs from the stem cell graft donor, taken from the stem cell graft. DNA for the CDR3: TGCGCCAGCAGCTTGAGCGGACAGGCTAACTATGGCTACACCTTC. This encodes CASSLSGQANYGYTF.